The 5 T cell receptor beta chains below all came from one sample that was sequenced in a study of vaccination and CD4 T cells after COVID-19. The antigens for these receptors are not known. Treatment defined: roughly 11-day PBMC culture with coronavirus spike peptide pools or control peptides (ViraFEST assay). Cultured CD4+ T-cell DNA underwent Oncomine TCR Beta short-read sequencing. TCRdb used MiXCR to reprocess the PCR reads, holding one entry per CDR3 protein. The profile covers approximately 15,000 distinct CDR3 sequences, with about four fifths appearing a single time and around 9.6% taken by the ten largest. Sequenced here: CD4+ T cells from blood, cultured in vitro, sampled after SARS-CoV-2 vaccination. Source of these receptors: a human donor who received a COVID-19 vaccine.

The chain is built from TRBV7-9 and TRBJ1-3; 7 bases agree with TRBD1. The CDR3 runs to 16 residues. Germline CDR1 is SEHNR and CDR2 is FQNEAQ (reference sequence). With V trimmed by 3 bases and J by 0 bases, 5 bases remained unmatched. The CDR3 here is CASSFLTGASGNTIYF. The CDR3 DNA follows: TGTGCCAGCAGCTTCCTTACAGGGGCCTCTGGAAACACCATATATTTT.

The V and J genes are TRBV6-7 and TRBJ2-7; TRBD1 is a possible D gene (6 bases). TRBV6-7 is an open reading frame whose function is uncertain. Trimming removed 10 bases at V and 2 bases at J, with 12 bases between. This CDR3 is 12 amino acids long. As DNA, the CDR3 is TGTGCCACCCCAGGGGCGACCTACGAGCAGTACTTC. Encoded protein: CATPGATYEQYF.

The chain combines TRBV25-1 with TRBJ1-2, with a tentative D call TRBD1 (6 bases). Trimming pared 5 bases from V and 8 bases from J, leaving 21 bases between. The germline V gene encodes CDR1 MGHDK and CDR2 SYGVNS. CDR3 length equals 15 residues. CDR3 coding DNA: TGTGCCAGCAGTCCCCCGGGACGGGGCGGGGGCGGCTACACCTTC. This translates into CASSPPGRGGGGYTF.

The rearrangement uses TRBV6-1 and TRBJ1-2, with TRBD1 as a possible D gene (6 bases). The CDR3 has 13 residues. V gave up 5 bases and J gave up 5 bases, with 12 bases separating them. Germline CDR1 is MNHNS and CDR2 is SASEGT. The CDR3 here is CASSRAGDYGYTF. As DNA, the CDR3 is TGTGCCAGCAGTCGGGCAGGGGATTATGGCTACACCTTC.

This clonotype was seen a handful of times. The chain uses TRBV20-1 and TRBJ1-1, with TRBD1 identical over 9 bases. V shed 3 bases, J shed 1 base, and the junction held 12 bases outside the gene matches. The germline gives CDR1 DFQATT, CDR2 SNEGSKA (reference sequence). This CDR3 contains 17 residues. CDR3 sequence reads: CSARPGQGWLGNTEAFF. CDR3 DNA sequence: TGCAGTGCTAGGCCGGGACAGGGCTGGTTGGGGAACACTGAAGCTTTCTTT.